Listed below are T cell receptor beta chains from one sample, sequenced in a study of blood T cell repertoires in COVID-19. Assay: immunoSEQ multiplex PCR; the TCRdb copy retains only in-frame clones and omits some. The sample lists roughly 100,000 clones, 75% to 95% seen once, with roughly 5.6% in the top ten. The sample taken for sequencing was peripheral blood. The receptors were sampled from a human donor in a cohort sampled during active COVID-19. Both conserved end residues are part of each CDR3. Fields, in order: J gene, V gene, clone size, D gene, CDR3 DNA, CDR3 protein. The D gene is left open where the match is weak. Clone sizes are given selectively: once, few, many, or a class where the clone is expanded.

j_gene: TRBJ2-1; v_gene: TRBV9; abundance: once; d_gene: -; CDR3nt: TGTGCCAGCAGCGTAGGGGGAGACCACAATGAGCAGTTCTTC; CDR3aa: CASSVGGDHNEQFF
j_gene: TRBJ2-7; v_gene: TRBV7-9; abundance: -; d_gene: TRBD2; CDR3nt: TGTGCCAGCAGCTCCCTCTCACTTACTAGCGGGATTATTTACGAGCAGTACTTC; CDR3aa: CASSSLSLTSGIIYEQYF
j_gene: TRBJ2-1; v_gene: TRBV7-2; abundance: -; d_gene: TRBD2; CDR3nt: TGTGCCAGCAGCCCTGGGGGAGCGGGACCGTACAATGAGCAGTTCTTC; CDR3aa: CASSPGGAGPYNEQFF
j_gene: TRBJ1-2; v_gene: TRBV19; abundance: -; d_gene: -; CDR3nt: TGTGCCAGTAGTATAGCGGAGCATTATGGCTACACCTTC; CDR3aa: CASSIAEHYGYTF
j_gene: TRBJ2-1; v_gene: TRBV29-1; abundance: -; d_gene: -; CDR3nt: TGCAGCGTTGAAGTCTTGGCGGGTGGGTCCTACAATGAGCAGTTCTTC; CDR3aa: CSVEVLAGGSYNEQFF
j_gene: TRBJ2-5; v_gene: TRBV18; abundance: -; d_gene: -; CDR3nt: TGTGCCAGCCTTCAGGGCTCGGAGACCCAGTACTTC; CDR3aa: CASLQGSETQYF
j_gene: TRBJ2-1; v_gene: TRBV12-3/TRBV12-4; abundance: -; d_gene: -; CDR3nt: TGTGCCAGCTTTGACACGTTATACAATGAGCAGTTCTTC; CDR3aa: CASFDTLYNEQFF
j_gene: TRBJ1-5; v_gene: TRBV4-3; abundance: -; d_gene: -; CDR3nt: TGCGCCAGCAGCCAAGATTGGAGGGGTGGCCAGCCCCAGCATTTT; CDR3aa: CASSQDWRGGQPQHF
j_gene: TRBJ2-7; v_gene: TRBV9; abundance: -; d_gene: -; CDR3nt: TGTGCCAGCAGCGTGGCCTCGGACAACTACGAGCAGTACTTC; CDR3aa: CASSVASDNYEQYF
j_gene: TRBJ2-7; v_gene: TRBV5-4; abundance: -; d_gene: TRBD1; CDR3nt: TGTGCCAGCAGCCAGGGGGACTACGAGCAGTACTTC; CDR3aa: CASSQGDYEQYF
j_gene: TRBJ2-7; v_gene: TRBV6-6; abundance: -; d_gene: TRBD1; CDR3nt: TGTGCCAGCAGTTGGACGAGGGTGGGGACAGCCTACGAGCAGTACTTC; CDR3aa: CASSWTRVGTAYEQYF
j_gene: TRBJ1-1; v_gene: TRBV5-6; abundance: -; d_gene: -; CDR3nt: TGTGCCAGCAGCTCATGGGCCTCTCTCTCAGCTTTCTTT; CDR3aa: CASSSWASLSAFF
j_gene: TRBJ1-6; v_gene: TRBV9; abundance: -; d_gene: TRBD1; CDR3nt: TGTGCCAGCAGCGGGACTACCGGGGACAGAAGTAATTCACCCCTCCACTTT; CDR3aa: CASSGTTGDRSNSPLHF
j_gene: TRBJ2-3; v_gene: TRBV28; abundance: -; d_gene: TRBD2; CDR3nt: TGTGCCAGCAGTGCCTGGAGCGGGGGCACAGATACGCAGTATTTT; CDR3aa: CASSAWSGGTDTQYF
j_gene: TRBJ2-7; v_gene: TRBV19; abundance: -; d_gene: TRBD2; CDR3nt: TGTGCCACCGCCCCGTCGGGGAGGGATACCTACGAGCAGTACTTC; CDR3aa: CATAPSGRDTYEQYF
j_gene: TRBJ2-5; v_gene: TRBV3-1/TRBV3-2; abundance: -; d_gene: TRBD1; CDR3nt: TGTGCCAGCAGCCAAGAGGGTGGAGACAGGGGTAGGGAGACCCAGTACTTC; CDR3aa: CASSQEGGDRGRETQYF
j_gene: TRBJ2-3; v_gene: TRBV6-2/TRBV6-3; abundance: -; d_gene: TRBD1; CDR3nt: TGTGCCAGCAGTTCGGGGACAGGGGGCGCAGATACGCAGTATTTT; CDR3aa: CASSSGTGGADTQYF
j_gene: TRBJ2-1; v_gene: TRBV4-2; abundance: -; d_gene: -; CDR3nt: TGTGCCAGCAGCCCACTACTAGGTCCCAATGAGCAGTTCTTC; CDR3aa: CASSPLLGPNEQFF
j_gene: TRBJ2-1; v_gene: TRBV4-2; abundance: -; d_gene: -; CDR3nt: TGTGCCAGCAGCCAGGTCCCAGGATACAATGAGCAGTTCTTC; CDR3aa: CASSQVPGYNEQFF
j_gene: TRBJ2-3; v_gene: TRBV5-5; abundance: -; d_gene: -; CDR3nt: TGTGCCAGCAGCTTGGACCGGACTAGCACAGATACGCAGTATTTT; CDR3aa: CASSLDRTSTDTQYF
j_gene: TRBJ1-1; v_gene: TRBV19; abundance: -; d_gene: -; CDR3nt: TGTGCCACCTATACAGGGACTGAAGCTTTCTTT; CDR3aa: CATYTGTEAFF
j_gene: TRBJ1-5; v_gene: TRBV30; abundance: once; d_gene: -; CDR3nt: TGTGCCTGGAGTGAGCGCGGCGTTCAGCCCCAGCATTTT; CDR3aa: CAWSERGVQPQHF
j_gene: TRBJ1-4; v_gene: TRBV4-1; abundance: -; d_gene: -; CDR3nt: TGCGCCAGCAGAGCGGATCCTCGGGGTGAAAAACTGTTTTTT; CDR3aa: CASRADPRGEKLFF
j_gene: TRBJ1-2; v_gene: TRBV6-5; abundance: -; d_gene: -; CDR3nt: TGTGCCAGCAGTTACTCGACGGGTTTTCAGGGCTACACCTTC; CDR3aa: CASSYSTGFQGYTF
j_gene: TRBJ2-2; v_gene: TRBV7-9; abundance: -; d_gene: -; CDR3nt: TGTGCCAGCAGCTCAGGGGCGGTAGCGGGCTATATCACCGGGGAGCTGTTTTTT; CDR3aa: CASSSGAVAGYITGELFF
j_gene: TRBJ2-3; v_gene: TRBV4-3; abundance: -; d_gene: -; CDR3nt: TGCGCCAGCAGCCAAGGCGGCGGGACCACAGATACGCAGTATTTT; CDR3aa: CASSQGGGTTDTQYF
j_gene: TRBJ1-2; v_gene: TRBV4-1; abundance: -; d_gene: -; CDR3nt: TGCGCCAGCAGCCAAACAGGGACCCTCTATGGCTACACCTTC; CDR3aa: CASSQTGTLYGYTF
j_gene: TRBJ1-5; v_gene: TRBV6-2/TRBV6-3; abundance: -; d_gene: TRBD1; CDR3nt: TGTGCCAGCAGTTGGGGGACAGGGAATCAGCCCCAGCATTTT; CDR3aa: CASSWGTGNQPQHF
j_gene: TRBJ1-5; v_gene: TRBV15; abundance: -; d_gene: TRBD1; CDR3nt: TGTGCCACCGAGGACAGGGGAGGGGCTCAGCCCCAGCATTTT; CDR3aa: CATEDRGGAQPQHF
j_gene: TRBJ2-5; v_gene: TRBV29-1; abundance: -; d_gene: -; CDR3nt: TGCAGCGTTCTATATCGACAGCGCCAAGAGACCCAGTACTTC; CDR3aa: CSVLYRQRQETQYF
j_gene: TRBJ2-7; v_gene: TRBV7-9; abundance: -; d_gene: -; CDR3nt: TGTGCCAGCAGCTCCCCTGGACAGTTTTACGAGCAGTACTTC; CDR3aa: CASSSPGQFYEQYF
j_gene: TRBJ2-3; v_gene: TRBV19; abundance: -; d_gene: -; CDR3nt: TGTGCCAGTAGTACTATAGGCACAGATACGCAGTATTTT; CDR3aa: CASSTIGTDTQYF
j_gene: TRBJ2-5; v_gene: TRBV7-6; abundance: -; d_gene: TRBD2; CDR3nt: TGTGCCAGCAGCTACGGGGGACTAGCGGGCGGGGAGACCCAGTACTTC; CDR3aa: CASSYGGLAGGETQYF
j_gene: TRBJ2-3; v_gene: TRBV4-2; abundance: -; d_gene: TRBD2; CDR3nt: TGTGCCAGCAGCCAGACTAGCGGGGGGGCAGATACGCAGTATTTT; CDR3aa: CASSQTSGGADTQYF
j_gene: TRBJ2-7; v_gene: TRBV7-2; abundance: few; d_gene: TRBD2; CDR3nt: TGTGCCAGCAGCCGGACTAGCGGGGCCTACGAGCAGTACTTC; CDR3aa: CASSRTSGAYEQYF
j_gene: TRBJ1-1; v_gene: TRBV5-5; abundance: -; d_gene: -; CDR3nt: TGTGCCAGCAGCTCCTCTGAGTGGAACACTGAAGCTTTCTTT; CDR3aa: CASSSSEWNTEAFF
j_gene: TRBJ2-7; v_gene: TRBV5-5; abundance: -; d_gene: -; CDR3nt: TGTGCCAGCGCAACATCCTCAAAGCAGTACTTC; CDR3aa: CASATSSKQYF
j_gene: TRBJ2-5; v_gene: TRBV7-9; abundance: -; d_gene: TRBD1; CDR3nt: TGTGCCAGCAGCGTGCCGGGACAGGGAGAGACCCAGTACTTC; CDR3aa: CASSVPGQGETQYF
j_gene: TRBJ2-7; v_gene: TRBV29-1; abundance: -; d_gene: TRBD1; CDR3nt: TGCAGCGTTGATTCCGACAGGGGGAACTATTATTCCCACTACGAGCAGTACTTC; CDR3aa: CSVDSDRGNYYSHYEQYF
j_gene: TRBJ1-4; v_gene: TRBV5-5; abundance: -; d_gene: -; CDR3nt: TGTGCCAGCAGCTTGGGGGAGGCTGAAAAACTGTTTTTT; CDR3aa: CASSLGEAEKLFF
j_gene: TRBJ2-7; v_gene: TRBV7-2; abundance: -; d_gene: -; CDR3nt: TGTGCCAGCAGCGATGGCCCCGAGCAGTACTTC; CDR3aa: CASSDGPEQYF
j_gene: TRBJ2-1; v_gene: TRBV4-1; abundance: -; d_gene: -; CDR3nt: TGCGCCAGCAGCCAAGATTGGAGTATCTACAATGAGCAGTTCTTC; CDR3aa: CASSQDWSIYNEQFF
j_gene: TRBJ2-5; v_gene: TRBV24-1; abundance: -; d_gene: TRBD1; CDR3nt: TGTGCCACCCGGGGACAGACACGCCTAGAAGTCCAAGAGACCCAGTACTTC; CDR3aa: CATRGQTRLEVQETQYF
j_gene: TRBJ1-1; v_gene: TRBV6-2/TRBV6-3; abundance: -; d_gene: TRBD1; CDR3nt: TGTGCCAGCAGTTATCATGGGACAGGGCGGGCCACTGAAGCTTTCTTT; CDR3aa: CASSYHGTGRATEAFF
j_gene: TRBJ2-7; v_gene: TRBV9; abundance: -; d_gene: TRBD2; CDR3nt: TGTGCCAGCAGCCCTGGGACTAGCGGGACCCACGAGCAGTACTTC; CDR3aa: CASSPGTSGTHEQYF
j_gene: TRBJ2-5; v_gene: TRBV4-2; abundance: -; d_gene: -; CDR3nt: TGTGCCAGCAGCGGAGGACAGAATAAAAAAGAGACCCAGTACTTC; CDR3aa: CASSGGQNKKETQYF
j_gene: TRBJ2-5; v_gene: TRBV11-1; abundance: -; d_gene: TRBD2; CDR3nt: TGTGCCAGCAGCCTCTCGCGGGGGGAAGGGGAGACCCAGTACTTC; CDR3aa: CASSLSRGEGETQYF
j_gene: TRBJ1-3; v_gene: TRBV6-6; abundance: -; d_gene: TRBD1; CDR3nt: TGTGCCAGCAGTTCCAGGGGGCGCGTAGGTGGAAACACCATATATTTT; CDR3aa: CASSSRGRVGGNTIYF
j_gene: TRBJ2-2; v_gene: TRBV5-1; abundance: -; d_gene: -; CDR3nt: TGCGCCAGCAGCTTACCCGCGAGCACCGGGGAGCTGTTTTTT; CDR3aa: CASSLPASTGELFF
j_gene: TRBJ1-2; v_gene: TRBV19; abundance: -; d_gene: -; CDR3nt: TGTGCCAGTAGTATTTTACGACAGTTGGAGGGCTATGGCTACACCTTC; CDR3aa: CASSILRQLEGYGYTF
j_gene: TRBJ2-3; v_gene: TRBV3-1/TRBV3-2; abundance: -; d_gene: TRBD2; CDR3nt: TGTGCCAACGACCGAGTGGGACTAGCGGGGGGACCAGATACGCAGTATTTT; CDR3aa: CANDRVGLAGGPDTQYF
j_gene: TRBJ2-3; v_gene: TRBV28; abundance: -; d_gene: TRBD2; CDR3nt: TGTGCCAGCAACCCAGGCGAACTAGCGGGAGCGGATACGCAGTATTTT; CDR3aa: CASNPGELAGADTQYF
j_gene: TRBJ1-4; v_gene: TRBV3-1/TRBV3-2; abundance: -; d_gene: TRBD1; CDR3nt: TGTGCCAGCAGCCAAGACGACAGGGGGCTGTTTTTT; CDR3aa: CASSQDDRGLFF
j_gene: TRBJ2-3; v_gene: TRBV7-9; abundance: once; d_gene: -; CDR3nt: TGTGCCAGCAGCTCAGGGACAGATACGCAGTATTTT; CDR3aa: CASSSGTDTQYF